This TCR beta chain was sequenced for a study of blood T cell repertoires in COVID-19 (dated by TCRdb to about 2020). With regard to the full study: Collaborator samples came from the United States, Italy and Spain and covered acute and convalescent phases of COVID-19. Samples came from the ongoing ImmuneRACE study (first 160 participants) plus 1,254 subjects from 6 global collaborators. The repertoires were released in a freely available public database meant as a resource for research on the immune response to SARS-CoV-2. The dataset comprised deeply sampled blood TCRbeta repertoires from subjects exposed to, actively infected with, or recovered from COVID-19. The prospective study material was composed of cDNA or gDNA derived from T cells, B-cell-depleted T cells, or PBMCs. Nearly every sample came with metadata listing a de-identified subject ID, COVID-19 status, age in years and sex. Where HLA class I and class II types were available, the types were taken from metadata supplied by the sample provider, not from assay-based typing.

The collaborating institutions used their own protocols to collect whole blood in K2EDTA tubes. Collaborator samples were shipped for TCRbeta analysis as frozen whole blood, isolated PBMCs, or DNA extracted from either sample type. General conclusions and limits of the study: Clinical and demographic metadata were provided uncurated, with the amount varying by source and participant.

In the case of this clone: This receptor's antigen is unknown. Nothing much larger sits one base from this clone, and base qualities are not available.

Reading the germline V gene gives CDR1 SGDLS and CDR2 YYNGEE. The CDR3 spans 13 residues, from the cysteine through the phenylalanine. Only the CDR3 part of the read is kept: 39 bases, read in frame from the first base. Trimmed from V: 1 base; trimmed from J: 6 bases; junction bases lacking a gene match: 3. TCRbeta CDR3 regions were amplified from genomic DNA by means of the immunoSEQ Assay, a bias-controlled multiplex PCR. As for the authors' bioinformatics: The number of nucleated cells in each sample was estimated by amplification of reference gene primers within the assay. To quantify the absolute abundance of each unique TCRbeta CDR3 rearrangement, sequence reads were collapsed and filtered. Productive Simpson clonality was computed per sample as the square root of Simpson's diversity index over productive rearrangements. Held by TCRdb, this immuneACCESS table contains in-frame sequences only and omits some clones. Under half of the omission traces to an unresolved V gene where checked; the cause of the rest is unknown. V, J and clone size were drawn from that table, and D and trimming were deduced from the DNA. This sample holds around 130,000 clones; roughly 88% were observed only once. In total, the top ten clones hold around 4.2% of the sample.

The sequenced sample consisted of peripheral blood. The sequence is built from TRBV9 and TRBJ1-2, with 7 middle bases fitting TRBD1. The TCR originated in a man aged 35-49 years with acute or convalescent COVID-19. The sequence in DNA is TGTGCCAGCAGCGTAAGACAGGGAAATGGCTACACCTTC. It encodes CASSVRQGNGYTF.